A selection of T cell receptor beta chains follows, all from one sample in a study of T cells after yellow fever vaccination. TCRdb itself ran the 5' RACE reads through MiXCR, one entry per CDR3 protein. The table lists a few hundred thousand distinct CDR3 sequences, under 20% of them singletons. The source was PBMCs, collected before the yellow fever booster vaccination. Source of these receptors: a man aged 18 to 30 who received the YFV17D yellow fever vaccine. Both conserved end residues are part of each CDR3. The D gene is left open where the match is weak. A row's size may be missing; if present it is once, few, many or a size class.

abundance: -
d_gene: -
j_gene: TRBJ2-1
v_gene: TRBV5-1
CDR3aa: CASSLAGQGREQFF
CDR3nt: TGCGCCAGCAGCTTGGCCGGGCAGGGTCGAGAGCAGTTCTTC

abundance: many
d_gene: -
j_gene: TRBJ1-6
v_gene: TRBV6-1
CDR3aa: CASPGNADNSPLHF
CDR3nt: TGTGCCAGCCCTGGTAACGCCGATAATTCACCCCTCCACTTT

abundance: -
d_gene: -
j_gene: TRBJ2-7
v_gene: TRBV10-3
CDR3aa: CAISESGTSGSEKEQYF
CDR3nt: TGTGCCATCAGTGAGTCCGGGACCTCTGGAAGTGAGAAAGAGCAGTACTTC

abundance: -
d_gene: -
j_gene: TRBJ2-3
v_gene: TRBV12-3/TRBV12-4
CDR3aa: CASSQYTTDTQYF
CDR3nt: TGTGCCAGCAGTCAATATACTACAGATACGCAGTATTTT

abundance: -
d_gene: TRBD1
j_gene: TRBJ1-1
v_gene: TRBV4-3
CDR3aa: CASRPDRVRPTEAFF
CDR3nt: TGCGCCAGCAGACCGGACAGGGTCCGACCCACTGAAGCTTTCTTT

abundance: -
d_gene: TRBD2
j_gene: TRBJ2-2
v_gene: TRBV15
CDR3aa: CATSRERGTGELFF
CDR3nt: TGTGCCACCAGCAGAGAGCGGGGGACCGGGGAGCTGTTTTTT

abundance: -
d_gene: -
j_gene: TRBJ1-2
v_gene: TRBV7-2
CDR3aa: CASSPASGVVGGYTF
CDR3nt: TGTGCCAGCAGCCCAGCGTCCGGGGTTGTGGGAGGCTACACCTTC

abundance: few
d_gene: -
j_gene: TRBJ2-1
v_gene: TRBV20-1
CDR3aa: CSADPSGVDYNEQFF
CDR3nt: TGCAGTGCTGACCCTTCGGGGGTGGACTACAATGAGCAGTTCTTC

abundance: many
d_gene: -
j_gene: TRBJ2-3
v_gene: TRBV7-2
CDR3aa: CASSPDQIDTQYF
CDR3nt: TGTGCCAGCAGCCCAGACCAGATAGATACGCAGTATTTT

abundance: few
d_gene: -
j_gene: TRBJ1-5
v_gene: TRBV6-2/TRBV6-3
CDR3aa: CASSYTPGTSHQPQHF
CDR3nt: TGTGCCAGCAGTTACACGCCCGGGACAAGCCATCAGCCCCAGCATTTT

abundance: few
d_gene: -
j_gene: TRBJ2-6
v_gene: TRBV4-2
CDR3aa: CASSQGAVVAGANVLTF
CDR3nt: TGTGCCAGCAGCCAAGGTGCAGTCGTCGCTGGGGCCAACGTCCTGACTTTC

abundance: once
d_gene: -
j_gene: TRBJ1-3
v_gene: TRBV9
CDR3aa: CASSADGRTTAIYF
CDR3nt: TGTGCCAGCAGCGCCGATGGGCGGACAACTGCCATATATTTT

abundance: few
d_gene: -
j_gene: TRBJ2-2
v_gene: TRBV29-1
CDR3aa: CSVDGGAGELFF
CDR3nt: TGCAGCGTTGATGGGGGAGCCGGGGAGCTGTTTTTT

abundance: few
d_gene: -
j_gene: TRBJ1-1
v_gene: TRBV18
CDR3aa: CASSPFPGGETEAFF
CDR3nt: TGTGCCAGCTCACCGTTCCCGGGGGGGGAAACTGAAGCTTTCTTT

abundance: -
d_gene: -
j_gene: TRBJ2-5
v_gene: TRBV12-3/TRBV12-4
CDR3aa: CASSSRRGQRETQYF
CDR3nt: TGTGCCAGCAGTTCCCGCCGCGGACAGCGAGAGACCCAGTACTTC

abundance: -
d_gene: -
j_gene: TRBJ1-1
v_gene: TRBV30
CDR3aa: CAWMGGTETQNTEAFF
CDR3nt: TGTGCCTGGATGGGTGGGACGGAGACTCAGAACACTGAAGCTTTCTTT

abundance: few
d_gene: -
j_gene: TRBJ2-4
v_gene: TRBV12-3/TRBV12-4
CDR3aa: CASRKQGPLAKNIQYF
CDR3nt: TGTGCCAGCAGGAAACAGGGCCCGTTAGCCAAAAACATTCAGTACTTC

abundance: few
d_gene: -
j_gene: TRBJ1-1
v_gene: TRBV20-1
CDR3aa: CSARGQYPTEAFF
CDR3nt: TGCAGTGCTAGGGGGCAGTATCCCACTGAAGCTTTCTTT

abundance: once
d_gene: TRBD2
j_gene: TRBJ2-1
v_gene: TRBV20-1
CDR3aa: CSASVSGGVYNEQFF
CDR3nt: TGCAGTGCTAGCGTTAGCGGGGGGGTCTACAATGAGCAGTTCTTC

abundance: few
d_gene: TRBD1
j_gene: TRBJ2-7
v_gene: TRBV4-3
CDR3aa: CASSQGTGGWEQYF
CDR3nt: TGCGCCAGCAGCCAAGGGACAGGAGGATGGGAGCAGTACTTC

abundance: -
d_gene: -
j_gene: TRBJ2-5
v_gene: TRBV6-5
CDR3aa: CASSYLGGEQETQYF
CDR3nt: TGTGCCAGCAGTTACTTGGGCGGCGAACAAGAGACCCAGTACTTC

abundance: few
d_gene: -
j_gene: TRBJ2-1
v_gene: TRBV3-1
CDR3aa: CASSQNLAGFTYNEQFF
CDR3nt: TGTGCCAGCAGCCAGAACTTAGCAGGCTTTACCTACAATGAGCAGTTCTTC

abundance: -
d_gene: TRBD2
j_gene: TRBJ2-3
v_gene: TRBV20-1
CDR3aa: CSARVQGQRGAYSTDTQYF
CDR3nt: TGCAGTGCTAGAGTCCAAGGCCAGCGGGGGGCATATAGCACAGATACGCAGTATTTT

abundance: -
d_gene: -
j_gene: TRBJ1-2
v_gene: TRBV27
CDR3aa: CASRTTGTYGYTF
CDR3nt: TGTGCCAGCAGGACAACAGGGACCTATGGCTACACCTTC

abundance: few
d_gene: TRBD1
j_gene: TRBJ2-1
v_gene: TRBV5-1
CDR3aa: CASSRDRVHEQFF
CDR3nt: TGCGCCAGCAGCCGAGACAGGGTCCATGAGCAGTTCTTC

abundance: -
d_gene: -
j_gene: TRBJ2-7
v_gene: TRBV11-1
CDR3aa: CASSSPLLGRISYEQYF
CDR3nt: TGTGCCAGCAGCTCCCCCCTCCTTGGACGGATCTCCTACGAGCAGTACTTC

abundance: -
d_gene: -
j_gene: TRBJ1-5
v_gene: TRBV19
CDR3aa: CASSPFNQPQHF
CDR3nt: TGTGCCAGTAGTCCGTTCAATCAGCCCCAGCATTTT

abundance: -
d_gene: TRBD1
j_gene: TRBJ1-1
v_gene: TRBV27
CDR3aa: CASSTTGAMNTEAFF
CDR3nt: TGTGCCAGCAGTACGACAGGGGCCATGAACACTGAAGCTTTCTTT

abundance: -
d_gene: -
j_gene: TRBJ2-2
v_gene: TRBV11-2
CDR3aa: CASNLAVTGELFF
CDR3nt: TGTGCCAGCAACCTCGCGGTCACCGGGGAGCTGTTTTTT

abundance: -
d_gene: -
j_gene: TRBJ2-2
v_gene: TRBV2
CDR3aa: CASVPSPGELFF
CDR3nt: TGTGCCAGCGTCCCCTCCCCCGGGGAGCTGTTTTTT

abundance: -
d_gene: -
j_gene: TRBJ1-1
v_gene: TRBV9
CDR3aa: CASSVRAQNTEAFF
CDR3nt: TGTGCCAGCAGCGTCAGGGCTCAGAACACTGAAGCTTTCTTT

abundance: -
d_gene: -
j_gene: TRBJ1-3
v_gene: TRBV20-1
CDR3aa: CSAVPGFETGNTIYF
CDR3nt: TGCAGTGCTGTTCCGGGGTTCGAAACTGGAAACACCATATATTTT

abundance: -
d_gene: -
j_gene: TRBJ2-7
v_gene: TRBV4-2
CDR3aa: CASSQLRGLRREQYF
CDR3nt: TGTGCCAGCAGCCAACTCCGCGGCCTTCGTCGCGAGCAGTACTTC

abundance: few
d_gene: -
j_gene: TRBJ2-2
v_gene: TRBV27
CDR3aa: CATGLGAGELFF
CDR3nt: TGTGCCACCGGCCTCGGGGCTGGGGAGCTGTTTTTT

abundance: few
d_gene: TRBD1
j_gene: TRBJ2-2
v_gene: TRBV5-1
CDR3aa: CASSPDRGLTGELFF
CDR3nt: TGCGCCAGCAGCCCGGACAGGGGGTTGACCGGGGAGCTGTTTTTT

abundance: many
d_gene: -
j_gene: TRBJ2-3
v_gene: TRBV7-2
CDR3aa: CASSPGGRGRDTQYF
CDR3nt: TGTGCCAGCAGCCCCGGGGGGCGGGGGAGAGATACGCAGTATTTT

abundance: -
d_gene: -
j_gene: TRBJ1-3
v_gene: TRBV7-8
CDR3aa: CASSLRRAGSGNTIYF
CDR3nt: TGTGCCAGCAGCTTAAGAAGGGCCGGCTCTGGAAACACCATATATTTT

abundance: -
d_gene: -
j_gene: TRBJ1-2
v_gene: TRBV2
CDR3aa: CASSAGTDNYGYTF
CDR3nt: TGTGCCAGCAGCGCCGGGACGGATAACTATGGCTACACCTTC

abundance: few
d_gene: -
j_gene: TRBJ2-1
v_gene: TRBV7-6
CDR3aa: CASSLGGFYNEQFF
CDR3nt: TGTGCCAGCAGCTTAGGTGGGTTTTACAATGAGCAGTTCTTC

abundance: -
d_gene: -
j_gene: TRBJ2-5
v_gene: TRBV10-3
CDR3aa: CAISESPGGAETQYF
CDR3nt: TGTGCCATCAGTGAGTCGCCGGGCGGGGCGGAGACCCAGTACTTC

abundance: -
d_gene: TRBD2
j_gene: TRBJ2-1
v_gene: TRBV5-1
CDR3aa: CASSLAGRGDYNEQFF
CDR3nt: TGCGCCAGCAGCCTGGCCGGGAGGGGGGACTACAATGAGCAGTTCTTC

abundance: many
d_gene: -
j_gene: TRBJ2-3
v_gene: TRBV7-6
CDR3aa: CASSLGRLDTQYF
CDR3nt: TGTGCCAGCAGCTTAGGCCGTCTAGATACGCAGTATTTT

abundance: -
d_gene: TRBD1
j_gene: TRBJ2-1
v_gene: TRBV9
CDR3aa: CASSFGTGRYNEQFF
CDR3nt: TGTGCCAGCAGCTTCGGGACAGGCAGATACAATGAGCAGTTCTTC

abundance: -
d_gene: TRBD2
j_gene: TRBJ2-3
v_gene: TRBV20-1
CDR3aa: CSARKGLAETGVDTQYF
CDR3nt: TGCAGTGCTAGAAAGGGACTAGCGGAAACCGGTGTCGATACGCAGTATTTT

abundance: -
d_gene: TRBD1
j_gene: TRBJ1-5
v_gene: TRBV20-1
CDR3aa: CSARGGGNNQPQHF
CDR3nt: TGCAGTGCTAGAGGAGGGGGCAACAATCAGCCCCAGCATTTT